These 7 T cell receptor beta chains share one sample of origin, sequenced in a study of cytomegalovirus exposure and HLA in healthy donors. 13 Jbeta primers and 60 Vbeta primers were used for the PCR. The repertoire was sequenced with immunoSEQ multiplex PCR; TCRdb's copy has only in-frame clones and lacks some. The sample includes tens of thousands of clones. Sequencing input: PBMCs. These receptors were obtained from a man between 45 and 60 years old in good health and CMV-seropositive.

The chain is built from TRBV29-1 and TRBJ1-3; a weak D match, TRBD1 (5 bases). Deletions cut 4 bases from V and 3 bases from J, with 13 bases between. The CDR3 consists of 14 residues. Germline CDR1 is SQVTM and CDR2 is ANQGSEA. The CDR3 protein is CSVGGRGLGNTIYF. The DNA of the CDR3 is TGCAGCGTTGGCGGGCGGGGCCTTGGAAACACCATATATTTT.

With regard to this clone: The same CDR3 can be traced to other DNA sequences in this sample. J is TRBJ1-1 and V is TRBV4-1; D is uncertain. This CDR3 is built from 15 residues. CDR1 and CDR2 from the germline V gene are MGHRA and YSYEKL. V shed 3 bases and J shed 6 bases, with 17 bases lying between them. The CDR3 reads CASSHQLSLGAEAFF. In DNA form, the CDR3 reads TGCGCCAGCAGCCACCAACTATCGCTCGGCGCTGAAGCTTTCTTT.

V and J are TRBV2 and TRBJ1-2; D remains unclear. Germline V gene sequence: CDR1 SNHLY, CDR2 FYNNEI. The CDR3 spans 12 residues. V lost 8 bases and J lost 4, with 11 bases in between. CDR3 sequence (DNA): TGTGCCAGCGCAGAGGAGTCCTATGGCTACACCTTC. It specifies CASAEESYGYTF.

The rearrangement joins TRBV4-3 to TRBJ2-3, with a possible D match to TRBD2 (5 bases). CDR3 length equals 18 residues. Germline CDR1 reads LGHNA; CDR2 reads YSLEER. Deletions cut 7 bases from V and 2 bases from J, with 25 bases between. Here the CDR3 DNA reads TGCGCCAGCACCCGGAAAGGGAGTCCCAGTCGTTACACAGATACGCAGTATTTT. It encodes CASTRKGSPSRYTDTQYF.

The chain joins TRBV30 to TRBJ1-5; TRBD1 matches 12 bases. CDR3 size: 19 residues. Germline values: CDR1 GTSNPN, CDR2 SVGIG (reference sequence). CDR3 protein: CAPLDTGTGGWGGNQPQHF. As DNA, the CDR3 is TGTGCGCCCTTAGACACCGGGACAGGGGGCTGGGGTGGCAATCAGCCCCAGCATTTT.

The rearrangement uses TRBV7-2 and TRBJ2-1, with 8 bases identical to TRBD2. Trimming cost V 2 bases and J 5 bases; bases outside gene matches: 8. Germline CDR1 SGHTA, CDR2 FQGNSA. This CDR3 region has 16 residues. In nucleotides, the CDR3 is TGTGCCAGCAGCTTACCTCCGGGAGGGCCCGACAATGAGCAGTTCTTC. Translating it yields CASSLPPGGPDNEQFF.

The chain combines TRBV9 with TRBJ1-3; D may be TRBD1 (6 bases). The CDR3 spans 16 residues. Germline V gene lookup returns CDR1 SGDLS and CDR2 YYNGEE. Trimming removed 4 bases at V and 1 base at J, with 15 bases between. In DNA form, the CDR3 reads TGTGCCAGCAGCTCCCGCCCAACAGGGTCTGGAAACACCATATATTTT. It encodes CASSSRPTGSGNTIYF.